The clone carrying this T cell receptor beta chain came up once. This entry belongs to a study of blood T cell repertoires in COVID-19. Study-level background: Samples of COVID-19 (acute and convalescent) were obtained from the United States, Italy and Spain. PBMCs, B-cell-depleted T cells, or T cells provided the cDNA or gDNA that made up the material.

The CDR3 extends over 15 amino acids. The V gene's germline CDR1 is MNHEY and CDR2 SVGAGI. V lost 0 bases to trimming and J lost 5 bases, with 11 bases between them. Source study methods: Nucleated cell number was recorded as an estimate derived from reference gene primer amplification. Clones were read by immunoSEQ multiplex PCR, and TCRdb kept only the in-frame ones, dropping some. D and trimming were read from the DNA, whereas the V and J calls and clone size are those reported in that table. The sample holds hundreds of thousands of clones, 88% seen once. The study drew participants aged 18 to 89 years from under 30 US areas.

V is TRBV6-5 and J is TRBJ1-5; TRBD1 is a possible D gene (6 bases). The TCR originated in a middle-aged woman with acute COVID-19. Sequenced material: PBMCs or T cells enriched from blood (not recorded which). The CDR3 DNA reads TGTGCCAGCAGTTACTCAAACCAGGGGTATCAGCCCCAGCATTTT. This translates into CASSYSNQGYQPQHF.